The clone carrying this T cell receptor (beta chain) was observed a few times. Its antigen is undetermined. All sorted populations exceeded 95% purity. Sequencing targeted expressed TCRB transcripts, as all isolated RNA had been reverse transcribed. The protocol was immunoSEQ multiplex PCR, while the TCRdb copy is restricted to in-frame clones and leaves out a portion. The sample includes over 300,000 clones, roughly 8% of them seen just once. The record originates from a study of beta chain features in type 1 diabetes. Germline values: CDR1 SGHTA, CDR2 FQGTGA. The CDR3 runs 13 residues. Trimming shortened V by 0 bases and J by 0 bases, and 2 bases separated the two germline ends. Study findings and constraints: VDJ junctions sequenced from type 1 diabetes patients showed fewer insertions and more deletions.

Sample: central memory CD4+ T cells from blood. This chain connects TRBV7-3 to TRBJ2-5; D is unclear. The source is a woman in her late teens or twenties in good health. The CDR3 loop reads CASSLTNQETQYF. The CDR3 region has the DNA TGTGCCAGCAGCTTAACCAACCAAGAGACCCAGTACTTC.